This entry concerns a single TCR beta chain. PCR primers comprised 60 Vbeta and 13 Jbeta primers. Source study methods: The authors later counted roughly 79 million unique TCR beta chains, some 12 million of them shared. Generated by immunoSEQ multiplex PCR, the TCRdb table keeps only in-frame clones and is missing some. D and trimming come from the DNA, and the V and J calls and clone size come from that table. Of approximately 160,000 clones listed, roughly 87% are singletons. The source of the sample is a study of cytomegalovirus exposure and HLA in healthy donors. Across the whole study: As an earlier analysis found, 180 million or so T cells yielded approximately 110 million unique TCR beta sequences.

The clonotype originates from a man aged 45-65 years in good health and CMV-seropositive. Sequencing was done on a sample of PBMCs.

The CDR3 reads CASSLGLGAETQYF. DNA of the CDR3: TGTGCCAGCAGCTTAGGGCTAGGAGCAGAGACCCAGTACTTC. The rearrangement links TRBV7-2 to TRBJ2-5, with D uncertain. V dropped 1 base and J dropped 4 bases, with 10 bases sitting between them. CDR1 is SGHTA, CDR2 FQGNSA, per germline. The CDR3 contains 14 residues.